Described below is a single T cell receptor beta chain sequence and its context. The sample holds many counts of this clonotype. Its antigen is still unknown. Base quality data are lacking; no much larger clone is found one base away. The V and J ends are trimmed by 6 bases and 3 bases, leaving 14 bases between them. CDR1 and CDR2 (MNHNS, SASEGT) derive from the germline V gene. Measured from the cysteine to the phenylalanine, the CDR3 is 14 residues long. Just CDR3 DNA is preserved here, 42 bases in frame from base 1. This entry comes from a study of CD8 T cells in ankylosing spondylitis (dated by TCRdb to 2016 to 2017). As for the study more broadly: To find TCR variants linked to disease, the study profiled T cell receptor beta repertoires in ankylosing spondylitis patients and healthy donors. The whole study cohort included some 100 healthy donors and around 24 ankylosing spondylitis patients. Peripheral blood was sampled, and synovial fluid was additionally collected from ankylosing spondylitis patients. What the work shows at the level of the full study, not this receptor alone: According to the report, matched synovial fluid samples from ankylosing spondylitis patients were significantly enriched for the disease-linked clones. Some of the motif variants had been reported before in the synovial fluid and blood of reactive arthritis patients, a finding that suggests common disease-initiation mechanisms. A TCR beta motif made up of roughly eight highly homologous amino acid variants appeared to be characteristic of blood from ankylosing spondylitis patients. The disease-linked clones showed a CD8+ phenotype and occurred at relatively low frequencies in peripheral blood.

This sample was sequenced with an Illumina HiSeq 2500. Quantitative 5'-RACE with molecular barcodes was used to prepare TCR beta libraries. As for the original processing: To identify disease-linked TCR variants, a new computational method was used, one built on a probabilistic model of VDJ rearrangement. TCRdb redid the processing of the public reads, applying fastp at Q25 and MiXCR, and retained in-frame beta chains. Each record represents a unique CDR3 protein, reported with the most common genes and DNA among its rows. The V and J calls and clone size come from TCRdb's table, not from the authors' own analysis. For this sample the table gives around 490,000 distinct CDR3 sequences, of which 5.3% were detected only once. The ten largest clones take up around 3.4% of the sample.

The sequence derives from a male donor with ankylosing spondylitis. Material: blood, either unsorted or a sorted T cell fraction (not recorded which). This receptor chain uses TRBV6-1 and TRBJ1-2, with no reliable assignment of the D segment. The CDR3 corresponds to CASSVVSLYYGYTF. The DNA sequence is TGTGCCAGCAGCGTTGTGAGCCTTTACTATGGCTACACCTTC.